The 20 T cell receptor beta chains below all came from one sample that was sequenced in a study of beta chain features in type 1 diabetes. Overall study findings and caveats: A moderate, significant TCRB CDR3 shortening appeared in type 1 diabetes across four CD4+ subsets.

These receptors lack a known antigen. The sequenced template was cDNA made from the entire isolated RNA. Generated by immunoSEQ multiplex PCR, the TCRdb table keeps only in-frame clones and is missing some. Of approximately 57,000 clones in the sample, roughly half were seen once. The sequenced material came from Tregs from blood. The receptor set was obtained from a middle-aged woman with type 1 diabetes.

V usage is TRBV7-9 and J usage is TRBJ2-2, with TRBD2 matching 9 bases. Trimming removed 6 bases from V and 4 bases from J; junction bases left unmatched: 3. Germline V gives CDR1 SEHNR, CDR2 FQNEAQ (reference sequence). The CDR3 runs to 14 residues. The CDR3: CASRLAGGTGELFF. The CDR3 bases are TGTGCCAGCAGACTAGCGGGTGGCACCGGGGAGCTGTTTTTT.

The chain is built from TRBV2 and TRBJ1-6; D call uncertain. The CDR3 runs 13 residues. The germline V gene encodes CDR1 SNHLY and CDR2 FYNNEI. Trimming removed 6 bases from V and 9 bases from J, with 12 bases in between. The CDR3: CASRETPGSPLHF. As DNA, the CDR3 is TGTGCCAGCAGGGAAACACCGGGTTCACCCCTCCACTTT.

This chain uses TRBV7-2 with TRBJ2-7; D is ambiguous. Trimming took 1 base from V and 1 from J, leaving 8 bases between them. The CDR3 loop spans 14 amino acids. Germline values: CDR1 SGHTA, CDR2 FQGNSA. The DNA of the CDR3 is TGTGCCAGCAGCTTAGACCAGTTTTCCTACGAGCAGTACTTC. Amino acid sequence: CASSLDQFSYEQYF. Drawing the rest from reference TRBV7-2 and TRBJ2-7, the complete variable domain is GAGVSQSPSNKVTEKGKDVELRCDPISGHTALYWYRQSLGQGLEFLIYFQGNSAPDKSGLPSDRFSAERTGGSVSTLTIQRTQQEDSAVYLCASSLDQFSYEQYFGPGTRLTVT.

The genes are TRBV7-2 and TRBJ2-5, with D hard to call. Per germline, CDR1 SGHTA and CDR2 FQGNSA. The CDR3 is made up of 15 amino acids. Between the trimmed V and J ends, which lost 1 base and 11 bases, there was a span of 20 bases. The CDR3 sequence is CASSLESSSLHKQYF. CDR3 DNA: TGTGCCAGCAGCTTAGAGTCTAGTAGCCTCCACAAGCAGTACTTC.

This clone was picked up a small number of times. The genes are TRBV30 and TRBJ2-5; possible D gene TRBD1, 7 bases. The CDR3 sequence is 14 residues long. CDR1 and CDR2 from the germline V gene are GTSNPN and SVGIG (reference sequence). V shed 4 bases and J shed 5 bases, with 17 bases lying between them. CDR3 residues: CAWKMGRGTETQYF. CDR3 coding DNA: TGTGCCTGGAAAATGGGCAGGGGGACTGAGACCCAGTACTTC.

The V call is TRBV5-1, the J call TRBJ1-4; the D gene is possibly TRBD1 (6 bases). The V and J ends lost 4 bases and 6 bases respectively, with 16 bases between them. The length of the CDR3 is 15 residues. From germline, CDR1 is SGHRS and CDR2 YFSETQ. CDR3 coding DNA: TGCGCCAGCAGCGTTTCCGGACAGACTGATGAAAAACTGTTTTTT. Translation: CASSVSGQTDEKLFF.

The sample holds a few counts of this clone. The chain recombines TRBV7-2 with TRBJ2-7, with 8 bases identical to TRBD1. CDR1 and CDR2 from the germline V gene are SGHTA and FQGNSA. V lost 0 bases and J lost 1; bases outside the gene matches: 2. The CDR3 runs to 15 residues. In DNA, the CDR3 is TGTGCCAGCAGCTTAGCGACAGGGGATTCCTACGAGCAGTACTTC. As protein: CASSLATGDSYEQYF. Based on the CDR3 plus reference TRBV7-2 and TRBJ2-7, the full variable domain is GAGVSQSPSNKVTEKGKDVELRCDPISGHTALYWYRQSLGQGLEFLIYFQGNSAPDKSGLPSDRFSAERTGGSVSTLTIQRTQQEDSAVYLCASSLATGDSYEQYFGPGTRLTVT.

The chain joins TRBV7-8 to TRBJ2-5, with D perhaps matching TRBD1 (5 bases). The CDR3 spans 13 residues. The V gene lost 6 bases and the J gene lost 2 bases, with 10 bases spanning the gap. Germline values: CDR1 SGHVS, CDR2 FQNEAQ. The CDR3 spells CASSGALQETQYF. CDR3 nucleotides: TGTGCCAGCAGTGGGGCCTTACAAGAGACCCAGTACTTC.

V and J are TRBV5-1 and TRBJ2-5; possibly TRBD1 for D (7 bases). Germline-derived CDR1 and CDR2 are SGHRS and YFSETQ. The CDR3 runs to 14 residues. V was cut by 2 bases and J by 3 bases, with 11 bases left in between. CDR3 amino acids: CASSLGGGEETQYF. In DNA form, the CDR3 reads TGCGCCAGCAGCTTAGGAGGGGGCGAAGAGACCCAGTACTTC. Using reference TRBV5-1 and TRBJ2-5 for the parts outside the CDR3, the full variable domain is KAGVTQTPRYLIKTRGQQVTLSCSPISGHRSVSWYQQTPGQGLQFLFEYFSETQRNKGNFPGRFSGRQFSNSRSEMNVSTLELGDSALYLCASSLGGGEETQYFGPGTRLLVL.

The V call is TRBV2, the J call TRBJ1-2; 10 nucleotides line up with TRBD1. The junction had 8 bases not matched to a gene; V was cut back by 9 bases and J by 4 bases. CDR3 length: 14 amino acids. CDR1 and CDR2 from the germline V gene are SNHLY and FYNNEI. The CDR3 reads CASSRDRGSYGYTF. DNA of the CDR3: TGTGCCAGTAGCCGGGACAGGGGAAGCTATGGCTACACCTTC.

In this sample, this clone turned up a few times. The genes are TRBV5-1 and TRBJ1-5; D remains ambiguous. The ends were cut back, 0 bases at V and 3 bases at J, with 4 bases in the middle. The germline gives CDR1 SGHRS, CDR2 YFSETQ. The CDR3 extends over 13 amino acids. The CDR3 protein is CASSLGVNQPQHF. As DNA, the CDR3 is TGCGCCAGCAGCTTGGGAGTCAATCAGCCCCAGCATTTT.

This chain links TRBV20-1 with TRBJ2-5; tentative D call: TRBD2 (6 bases). V shed 5 bases and J shed 5 bases, with 9 bases lying between them. The germline V gene has CDR1 DFQATT and CDR2 SNEGSKA (reference sequence). The CDR3 extends over 11 amino acids. The CDR3: CSARRGETQYF. The DNA for the CDR3 is TGCAGTGCTCGGAGGGGCGAGACCCAGTACTTC.

This clone was seen more than once but under ten times. V gene TRBV5-1 combines with J gene TRBJ1-1; 7 nucleotides match TRBD1. Germline V gene sequence: CDR1 SGHRS, CDR2 YFSETQ. V was pared by 3 bases and J by 1 base, with 6 bases of the junction left unmatched. The CDR3 totals 15 residues. The CDR3 DNA is TGCGCCAGCAGCTCGCGACAGGGAGCGAACACTGAAGCTTTCTTT. Translated, it gives CASSSRQGANTEAFF.

The gene calls are TRBV28 and TRBJ1-5, with a possible D match to TRBD1 (6 bases). Looked up from germline, CDR1 is MDHEN and CDR2 is SYDVKM. CDR3 length: 15 amino acids. V lost 5 bases, J lost 7 bases, and 18 bases lay in between. The CDR3 loop reads CASSLHTPGEQPQHF. Here the CDR3 DNA reads TGTGCCAGCAGTCTACACACCCCAGGGGAGCAGCCCCAGCATTTT. Full variable domain (remainder filled in from reference TRBV28 and TRBJ1-5): DVKVTQSSRYLVKRTGEKVFLECVQDMDHENMFWYRQDPGLGLRLIYFSYDVKMKEKGDIPEGYSVSREKKERFSLILESASTNQTSMYLCASSLHTPGEQPQHFGDGTRLSIL.

A few counts support this clone. The gene calls are TRBV5-1 and TRBJ2-1; tentatively, D is TRBD2 (6 bases). V shed 9 bases and J shed 3 bases, with 19 bases lying between them. The germline CDR1 and CDR2 sequences are SGHRS and YFSETQ. The CDR3 has 15 residues. The CDR3 reads CATSEVWTNYNEQFF. CDR3 nucleotides: TGCGCCACCTCGGAGGTTTGGACTAACTACAATGAGCAGTTCTTC.

The genes are TRBV7-2 and TRBJ2-4; possible D gene TRBD1, 5 bases. The CDR3 totals 13 residues. Germline V gives CDR1 SGHTA, CDR2 FQGNSA. V lost 5 bases, J lost 7 bases, and 12 bases lay in between. CDR3 amino acids: CASSTGKGNIQYF. The CDR3 bases are TGTGCCAGCAGCACGGGCAAGGGGAACATTCAGTACTTC.

This clone has only a few counts. J is TRBJ1-5 and V is TRBV7-9; no firm D call. Trimming took off 1 base at V and 3 bases at J, with 7 bases between the two ends. Per the germline V gene, CDR1 is SEHNR and CDR2 is FQNEAQ (reference sequence). The CDR3 extends over 14 amino acids. The chain's CDR3 is CASSLDSFNQPQHF. The CDR3 region has the DNA TGTGCCAGCAGCTTAGACAGTTTCAATCAGCCCCAGCATTTT.

This chain uses TRBV5-1 with TRBJ1-2; possible D gene TRBD1, 6 bases. CDR3 size: 14 residues. Trimming shortened V by 3 bases and J by 4 bases, and 13 bases separated the two germline ends. CDR1 SGHRS and CDR2 YFSETQ come from the germline V gene. CDR3 residues: CASSSQGGSYGYTF. As DNA, the CDR3 is TGCGCCAGCAGCTCACAGGGAGGGAGCTATGGCTACACCTTC.

The gene calls are TRBV28 and TRBJ2-7, with 9 bases lining up with TRBD1. J lost 0 bases, V lost 8 bases, and 8 bases had no gene match. This CDR3 is 15 amino acids long. CDR1 and CDR2 from the germline V gene are MDHEN and SYDVKM. The CDR3, as DNA: TGTGCCAGCCGGGACAGGGCGAGGAGCTCCTACGAGCAGTACTTC. It encodes CASRDRARSSYEQYF.

The chain has TRBV25-1 and TRBJ1-1, with D possibly being TRBD1 (5 bases). CDR1 and CDR2 from the germline V gene are MGHDK and SYGVNS. This CDR3 is built from 13 residues. Trimming removed 3 bases at V and 5 bases at J, with 10 bases between. The CDR3 reads CASSDRVQTEAFF. The CDR3 region has the DNA TGTGCCAGCAGTGACAGGGTACAGACTGAAGCTTTCTTT.